The clone carrying this T cell receptor (beta chain) occurred a few times. Antigen: not known. These data belong to a study of identical twins. TCRdb processed the 5' RACE reads anew with MiXCR; each CDR3 protein has one entry. The repertoire holds 460,000 or so distinct CDR3 sequences, with over 12% as singletons. Study results and limitations: Sequences that were beta out-of-frame showed weaker excess twin sharing. Within cord blood, abundant beta clonotypes carried fewer insertions, but memory repertoires showed no such trend. The study reached conclusions through statistical analysis that was cross-sectional, not following the same donors.

The same data also contributed to another study, on yellow fever vaccine responses in identical twins.

This sequence was found in a woman aged 18-29 years in good health. Sequencing was carried out using CD4+ T cells sorted from blood.

The CDR3 sequence is CSADLYGESSYNEQFF. The CDR3 DNA reads TGCAGTGCTGACCTGTACGGGGAAAGCTCCTACAATGAGCAGTTCTTC. The chain is built from TRBV20-1 and TRBJ2-1; D may be TRBD2 (5 bases). This CDR3 region has 16 residues. Trimming stripped 5 bases from V and 0 bases from J, with 17 bases between. Germline V gene sequence: CDR1 DFQATT, CDR2 SNEGSKA (reference sequence).